The 12 T cell receptor beta chains in this list originate from one sample, sequenced in a study. Each CDR3 protein is one row after TCRdb ran MiXCR on the RT-PCR reads. Among about 680,000 distinct CDR3 sequences listed, approximately 15% were seen once. The sequencing sample was made of memory CD4+ T cells from blood. The receptors were gathered from a female donor in good health, serving as a healthy control.

This clonotype was picked up many times. Mismatch with germline at one junction end may stem from a read error. The gene calls are TRBV7-7 and TRBJ1-1; D may be TRBD1 (5 bases). The length of the CDR3 is 13 residues. The germline V gene has CDR1 SSHAT and CDR2 FNYEAQ (reference sequence). The CDR3 DNA is TGTGCTAGCAGCTCCGCGTGGGGGGCTGAAGCTTTCTTT. Its translation is CASSSAWGAEAFF.

Ten or more counts support this clonotype. V gene TRBV20-1 combines with J gene TRBJ2-1; tentatively, D is TRBD1 (7 bases). Germline V lookup: CDR1 DFQATT, CDR2 SNEGSKA (reference sequence). The CDR3 extends over 13 amino acids. Trimming removed 7 bases at V and 4 bases at J, with 14 bases between. CDR3 sequence (DNA): TGCAGTGGGGCGGGACAGAGATACAATGAGCAGTTCTTC. It specifies CSGAGQRYNEQFF.

The genes are TRBV7-8 and TRBJ1-3; a possible D gene is TRBD1 (6 bases). V gave up 2 bases and J gave up 7 bases, with 15 bases separating them. The germline V gene has CDR1 SGHVS and CDR2 FQNEAQ. The CDR3 spans 15 residues. The DNA of the CDR3 is TGTGCCAGCAGCTTAAAGGCAGGGGAAGGGAACACCATATATTTT. It specifies CASSLKAGEGNTIYF.

This clonotype was seen only a few times. The chain uses TRBV5-1 and TRBJ1-5; 7 nucleotides line up with TRBD1. CDR1 and CDR2 (germline): SGHRS, YFSETQ. CDR3 length: 15 residues. The V segment lost 3 bases and the J segment 7 bases; nucleotides outside the gene matches: 10. CDR3 in amino acids: CASSWGTEAHQPQHF. CDR3 nucleotides: TGCGCCAGCAGCTGGGGGACAGAGGCTCACCAGCCCCAGCATTTT.

This clonotype was seen many times. The J gene is TRBJ2-1, the V gene TRBV7-2; D unresolved. Germline V gene lookup returns CDR1 SGHTA and CDR2 FQGNSA. V was trimmed by 6 bases and J by 0 bases, leaving 3 bases between them. This CDR3 has 12 amino acids. The chain's CDR3 is CASRGSYNEQFF. In DNA form, the CDR3 reads TGTGCCAGCAGGGGCTCCTACAATGAGCAGTTCTTC.

V gene TRBV20-1 combines with J gene TRBJ2-7; either TRBD1 or TRBD2 may fit D (5 bases each). The CDR3 is 14 residues long. The V gene lost 6 bases and the J gene lost 2 bases, with 17 bases spanning the gap. Germline values: CDR1 DFQATT, CDR2 SNEGSKA (reference sequence). The CDR3 loop reads CSARTGRTPYEQYF. CDR3 coding DNA: TGCAGTGCACGGACGGGACGGACCCCCTACGAGCAGTACTTC.

This clonotype was seen a few times. The chain joins TRBV2 to TRBJ1-6, with D unclear. The CDR3 extends over 15 amino acids. Germline CDR1 and CDR2: SNHLY and FYNNEI. Trimming pared 5 bases from V and 0 bases from J, leaving 8 bases between. The CDR3 DNA reads TGTGCCAGCAGTACTAGAGGCTCCTATAATTCACCCCTCCACTTT. This encodes CASSTRGSYNSPLHF.

This clonotype was observed a handful of times. V and J are TRBV9 and TRBJ1-1, with 8 bases that match TRBD1. V was pared by 0 bases and J by 3 bases, with 1 base of the junction left unmatched. The CDR3 totals 14 residues. Germline CDR1 reads SGDLS; CDR2 reads YYNGEE. The CDR3 reads CASSVGTGHTEAFF. In DNA form, the CDR3 reads TGTGCCAGCAGCGTAGGGACAGGGCACACTGAAGCTTTCTTT.

V usage is TRBV10-3 and J usage is TRBJ2-1, with 13 bases lining up with TRBD2. V trimming: 2 bases; J trimming: 7 bases; junction bases outside the gene matches: 17. CDR3 size: 20 residues. CDR1 and CDR2 from the germline V gene are ENHRY and SYGVKD. In DNA, the CDR3 is TGTGCCATCAGTGAGCCAATGCCGGGACTAGCGGGACCAGGATTAAATGAGCAGTTCTTC. This translates into CAISEPMPGLAGPGLNEQFF.

This chain uses TRBV2 with TRBJ1-6; 8 bases are shared with TRBD1. The germline V gene encodes CDR1 SNHLY and CDR2 FYNNEI. The V and J ends lost 6 bases and 8 bases, in that order; junction bases with no gene match: 9. The CDR3 loop spans 15 amino acids. CDR3 DNA sequence: TGTGCCAGCAGCGGGGGACGGGGACAGGATTCACCCCTCCACTTT. Translation: CASSGGRGQDSPLHF.

This clonotype showed up just a few times. V usage is TRBV7-2 and J usage is TRBJ2-5; a weak D match, TRBD2 (5 bases). This CDR3 has 15 residues. V shed 4 bases and J shed 4 bases, with 16 bases lying between them. Germline CDR1 is SGHTA and CDR2 is FQGNSA. In DNA, the CDR3 is TGTGCCAGCAGCTCCGCCCTCGGTGGAGGAGAGACCCAGTACTTC. Translated: CASSSALGGGETQYF.

This clonotype was detected ten times or more. This sequence joins TRBV27 and TRBJ2-2, with D possibly TRBD2 on 5 matching bases. CDR3 size: 16 residues. Germline lookup yields CDR1 MNHEY and CDR2 SMNVEV (reference sequence). V was pared by 7 bases and J by 0 bases, with 15 bases between. CDR3 amino acids: CASNVSGSTNTGELFF. The CDR3 nucleotides read TGTGCCAGCAACGTAAGCGGATCAACGAACACCGGGGAGCTGTTTTTT.